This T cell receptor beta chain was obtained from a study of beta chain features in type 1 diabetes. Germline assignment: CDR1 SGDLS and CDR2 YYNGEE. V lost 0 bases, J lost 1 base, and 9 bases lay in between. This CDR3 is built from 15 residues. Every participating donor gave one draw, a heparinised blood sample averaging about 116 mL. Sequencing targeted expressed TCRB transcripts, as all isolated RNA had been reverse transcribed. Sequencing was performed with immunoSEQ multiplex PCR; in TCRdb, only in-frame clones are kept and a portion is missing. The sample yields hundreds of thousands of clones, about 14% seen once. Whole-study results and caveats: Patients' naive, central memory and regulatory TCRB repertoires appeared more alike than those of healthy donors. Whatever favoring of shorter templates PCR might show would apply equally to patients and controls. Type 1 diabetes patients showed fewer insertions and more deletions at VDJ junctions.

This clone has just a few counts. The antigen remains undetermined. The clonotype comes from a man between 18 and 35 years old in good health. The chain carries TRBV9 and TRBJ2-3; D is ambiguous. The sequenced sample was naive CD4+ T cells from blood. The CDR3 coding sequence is TGTGCCAGCAGCGTAGAGCATCGCGGCACAGATACGCAGTATTTT. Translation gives CASSVEHRGTDTQYF.